This note documents a single T cell receptor (beta chain) sequence. Germline-derived CDR1 and CDR2 are LNHDA and SQIVND (reference sequence). This CDR3 contains 15 residues. Trimming stripped 3 bases from V and 0 bases from J, with 12 bases between. The source of the sample is a study of blood T cell repertoires in COVID-19. Study as a whole: There were acute and convalescent COVID-19 samples, and they came from the United States, Italy and Spain. T cells, B-cell-depleted T cells, or PBMCs provided the cDNA or gDNA that served as material.

Per the original data handling: Estimates of nucleated cell counts were drawn from the amplification of reference gene primers. This table comes from immunoSEQ multiplex PCR, and its TCRdb copy is limited to in-frame clones, with some not included. V and J calls and clone size come straight from that table; D and trimming were deduced from the DNA. The sample records about 71,000 clones, 75% to 95% being singletons. This clonotype was obtained from a woman of 80 years or more with acute or convalescent COVID-19. The V and J genes are TRBV19 and TRBJ2-7; perhaps TRBD2 as D (7 bases). Sequenced sample: peripheral blood. The DNA for the CDR3 is TGTGCCAGTAGTATGGGAGGGACATTCTCCTACGAGCAGTACTTC. This sequence encodes CASSMGGTFSYEQYF.